The 2 T cell receptor beta chains below all came from one sample that was sequenced in a study of blood T cell repertoires in COVID-19. Libraries were prepared by immunoSEQ multiplex PCR; TCRdb keeps only in-frame clonotypes and omits some of them. The table records fewer than 110,000 clones, roughly 90% of them present only once. The sample was peripheral blood. The source is a human donor in a cohort sampled during active COVID-19.

The chain links TRBV7-9 to TRBJ1-5, with TRBD1 as a possible D gene (5 bases). Germline V gives CDR1 SEHNR, CDR2 FQNEAQ (reference sequence). The CDR3 spans 15 residues. Trimming left V 5 bases short and J 6 bases short, with 17 bases between. The CDR3 coding sequence is TGTGCCAGCAGCCCCCAGGGAGGGGAAGGTCAGCCCCAGCATTTT. Its translation: CASSPQGGEGQPQHF. The whole variable domain, filled in from reference TRBV7-9 and TRBJ1-5, reads DTGVSQNPRHKITKRGQNVTFRCDPISEHNRLYWYRQTLGQGPEFLTYFQNEAQLEKSRLLSDRFSAERPKGSFSTLEIQRTEQGDSAMYLCASSPQGGEGQPQHFGDGTRLSIL.

V gene TRBV19 combines with J gene TRBJ2-3, with TRBD2 matching over 10 bases. Trimming cost V 0 bases and J 10 bases; bases outside gene matches: 4. The CDR3 sequence is 14 residues long. Germline V gene sequence: CDR1 LNHDA, CDR2 SQIVND (reference sequence). The chain's CDR3 is CASSIEAGGPAQYF. CDR3 nucleotide sequence: TGTGCCAGTAGTATAGAAGCGGGAGGGCCCGCGCAGTATTTT.